This record concerns one T cell receptor (beta chain) sequence. Antigen unknown. Germline lookup yields CDR1 SNHLY and CDR2 FYNNEI. With 6 bases removed from V and 1 base from J, the gap between germline ends came to 9 bases. The CDR3 is made up of 13 amino acids. This entry belongs to a study of T cell repertoires and Cas9 in healthy adults. Overall study: CD4 and CD8 compartments: SpCas9-reactive T cells profiled for potency, cytotoxicity, lineage. Points from the study as a whole: Reportedly, SpCas9-reactive effector T cell proliferation and function were mitigated by SpCas9-reactive Tregs in vitro.

The protocol was immunoSEQ multiplex PCR, while the TCRdb copy is restricted to in-frame clones and leaves out a portion. The sample has over 14,000 clones; nearly 90% are singletons. V and J are TRBV2 and TRBJ1-1, with a tentative D call TRBD1 (5 bases). This TCR came from a human donor in good health. The source material was Tregs (CD4+, CD25+, CD127-, CD137-, CD154-) from PBMCs; culture status not recorded. The CDR3 loop is CASSLGGNTEAFF. The CDR3 DNA sequence: TGTGCCAGCAGCCTCGGGGGGAACACTGAAGCTTTCTTT.